The TCR beta chain described here comes from a study of blood T cell repertoires in COVID-19. Original analysis: Nucleated cell counts were estimated from reference gene primer amplification. Using immunoSEQ multiplex PCR, the repertoire was profiled, and TCRdb retains in-frame clones only, with some absent. V and J calls and clone size come straight from that table; D and trimming were deduced from the DNA. This sample carries some 45,000 clones, approximately 88% of them seen once, and the ten largest clones take 10% to 15%. Trimming cost V 3 bases and J 6 bases, with 6 bases left between them. Per the germline V gene, CDR1 is SGHTA and CDR2 is FQGNSA. This CDR3 has 12 residues.

The material sequenced was peripheral blood. This sequence originates from a human donor with active COVID-19. The donor label of this sample is uncertain. The chain combines TRBV7-2 with TRBJ2-1; D gene ambiguous. CDR3 sequence reads: CASSLRSNEQFF. In DNA, the CDR3 is TGTGCCAGCAGCTTGCGGAGCAATGAGCAGTTCTTC.